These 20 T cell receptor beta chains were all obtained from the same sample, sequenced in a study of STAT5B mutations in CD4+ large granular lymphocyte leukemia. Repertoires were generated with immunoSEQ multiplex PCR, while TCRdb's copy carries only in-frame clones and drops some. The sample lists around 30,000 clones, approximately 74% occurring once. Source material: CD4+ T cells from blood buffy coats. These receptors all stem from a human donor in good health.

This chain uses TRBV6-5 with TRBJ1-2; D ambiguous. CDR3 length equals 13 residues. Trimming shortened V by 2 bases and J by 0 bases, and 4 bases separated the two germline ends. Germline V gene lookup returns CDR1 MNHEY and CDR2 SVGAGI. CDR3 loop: CASSYTANYGYTF. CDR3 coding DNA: TGTGCCAGCAGTTACACAGCTAACTATGGCTACACCTTC.

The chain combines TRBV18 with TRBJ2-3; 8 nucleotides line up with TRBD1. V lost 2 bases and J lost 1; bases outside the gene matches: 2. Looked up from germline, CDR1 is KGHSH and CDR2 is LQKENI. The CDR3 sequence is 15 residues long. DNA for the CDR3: TGTGCCAGCTCACCAGTGGGACAGGGCACAGATACGCAGTATTTT. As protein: CASSPVGQGTDTQYF.

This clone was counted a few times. The CDR3 DNA reads as TGTGCCAGCAGCCCCCTGGGACAGGGGGAAGGCTACACCTTC. Its protein is CASSPLGQGEGYTF. The chain has TRBV14 and TRBJ1-2, with 11 bases lining up with TRBD1. V was clipped by 4 bases and J by 8 bases; unmatched bases: 6. Germline V gene lookup returns CDR1 SGHDN and CDR2 FVKESK. The CDR3 loop spans 14 amino acids.

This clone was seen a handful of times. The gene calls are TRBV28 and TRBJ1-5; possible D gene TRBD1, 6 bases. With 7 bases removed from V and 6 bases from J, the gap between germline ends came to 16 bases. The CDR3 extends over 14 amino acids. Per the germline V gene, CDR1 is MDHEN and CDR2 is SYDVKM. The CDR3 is CASMARGRTQPQHF. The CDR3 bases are TGTGCCAGCATGGCCAGGGGAAGAACTCAGCCCCAGCATTTT.

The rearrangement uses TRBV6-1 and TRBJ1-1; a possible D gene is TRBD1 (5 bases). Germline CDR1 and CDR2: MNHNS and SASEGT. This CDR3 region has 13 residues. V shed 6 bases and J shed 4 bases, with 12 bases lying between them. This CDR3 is CASRQGVSTEAFF. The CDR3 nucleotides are TGTGCCAGCAGGCAGGGAGTCTCCACTGAAGCTTTCTTT.

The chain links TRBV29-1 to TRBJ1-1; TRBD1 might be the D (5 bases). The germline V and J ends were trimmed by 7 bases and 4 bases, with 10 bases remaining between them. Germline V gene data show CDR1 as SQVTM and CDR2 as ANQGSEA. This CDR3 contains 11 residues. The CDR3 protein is CSAGTVTEAFF. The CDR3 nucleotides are TGCAGCGCTGGGACGGTCACTGAAGCTTTCTTT.

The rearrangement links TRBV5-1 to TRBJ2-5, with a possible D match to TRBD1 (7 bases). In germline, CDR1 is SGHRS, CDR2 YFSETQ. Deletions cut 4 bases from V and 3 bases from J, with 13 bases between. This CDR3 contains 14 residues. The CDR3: CASSVGGGEETQYF. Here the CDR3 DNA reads TGCGCCAGCAGCGTAGGAGGGGGCGAAGAGACCCAGTACTTC. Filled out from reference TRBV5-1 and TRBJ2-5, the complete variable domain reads KAGVTQTPRYLIKTRGQQVTLSCSPISGHRSVSWYQQTPGQGLQFLFEYFSETQRNKGNFPGRFSGRQFSNSRSEMNVSTLELGDSALYLCASSVGGGEETQYFGPGTRLLVL.

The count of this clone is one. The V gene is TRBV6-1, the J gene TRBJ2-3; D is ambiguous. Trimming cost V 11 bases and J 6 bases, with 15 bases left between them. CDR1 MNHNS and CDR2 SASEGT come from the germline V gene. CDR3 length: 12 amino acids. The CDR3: CAYNGVGDTQYF. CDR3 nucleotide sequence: TGTGCCTATAATGGGGTTGGGGATACGCAGTATTTT.

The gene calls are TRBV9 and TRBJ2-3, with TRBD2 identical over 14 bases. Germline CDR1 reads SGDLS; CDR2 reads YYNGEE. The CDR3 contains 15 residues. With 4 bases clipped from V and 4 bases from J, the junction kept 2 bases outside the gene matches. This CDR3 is CASSMGLAGADTQYF. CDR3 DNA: TGTGCCAGCAGCATGGGACTAGCGGGAGCAGATACGCAGTATTTT.

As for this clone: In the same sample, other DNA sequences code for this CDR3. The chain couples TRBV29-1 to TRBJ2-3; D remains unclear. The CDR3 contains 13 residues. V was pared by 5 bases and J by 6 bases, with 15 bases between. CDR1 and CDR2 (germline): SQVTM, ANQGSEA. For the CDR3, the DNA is TGCAGCGTTTTGACGGGTGTTGATGATACGCAGTATTTT. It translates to CSVLTGVDDTQYF.

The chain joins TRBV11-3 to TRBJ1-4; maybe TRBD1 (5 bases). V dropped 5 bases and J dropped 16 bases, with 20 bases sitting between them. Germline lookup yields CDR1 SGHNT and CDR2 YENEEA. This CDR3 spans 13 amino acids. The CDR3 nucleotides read TGTGCCAGCAGCGAAACCGAGACAGACAGAAAGTTTTTT. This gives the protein CASSETETDRKFF.

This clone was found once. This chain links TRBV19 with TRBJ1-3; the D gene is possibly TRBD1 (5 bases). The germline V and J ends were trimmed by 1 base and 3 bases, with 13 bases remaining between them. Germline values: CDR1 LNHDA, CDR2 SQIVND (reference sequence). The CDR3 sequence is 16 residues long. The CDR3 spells CASSIVGQELGNTIYF. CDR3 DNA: TGTGCCAGTAGTATAGTGGGGCAGGAACTTGGAAACACCATATATTTT.

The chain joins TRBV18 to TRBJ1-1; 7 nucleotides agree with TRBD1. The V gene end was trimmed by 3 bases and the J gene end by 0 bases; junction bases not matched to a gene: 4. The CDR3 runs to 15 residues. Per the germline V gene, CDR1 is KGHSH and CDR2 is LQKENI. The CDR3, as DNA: TGTGCCAGCTCACCCACGACAGGGATGAACACTGAAGCTTTCTTT. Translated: CASSPTTGMNTEAFF. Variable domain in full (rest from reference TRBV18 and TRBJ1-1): NAGVMQNPRHLVRRRGQEARLRCSPMKGHSHVYWYRQLPEEGLKFMVYLQKENIIDESGMPKERFSAEFPKEGPSILRIQQVVRGDSAAYFCASSPTTGMNTEAFFGQGTRLTVV.

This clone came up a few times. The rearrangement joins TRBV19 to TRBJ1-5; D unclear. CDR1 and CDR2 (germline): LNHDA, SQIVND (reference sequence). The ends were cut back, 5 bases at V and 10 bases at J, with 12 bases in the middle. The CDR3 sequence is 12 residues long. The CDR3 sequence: CASSGPQGPQHF. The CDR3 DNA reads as TGTGCCAGTAGTGGGCCCCAAGGTCCCCAGCATTTT.

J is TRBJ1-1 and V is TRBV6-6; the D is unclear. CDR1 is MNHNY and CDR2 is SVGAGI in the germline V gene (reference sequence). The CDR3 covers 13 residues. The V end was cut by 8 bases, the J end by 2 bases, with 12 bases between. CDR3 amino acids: CASGFSTNTEAFF. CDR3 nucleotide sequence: TGTGCCAGCGGTTTCTCGACAAACACTGAAGCTTTCTTT.

The chain's CDR3 is CASSPTQNTEAFF. In DNA form, the CDR3 reads TGTGCCAGCTCACCGACACAGAACACTGAAGCTTTCTTT. This chain links TRBV18 with TRBJ1-1; D not certain. The CDR3 contains 13 residues. CDR1 and CDR2 (germline): KGHSH, LQKENI. The ends were cut back, 3 bases at V and 1 base at J, with 6 bases in the middle.

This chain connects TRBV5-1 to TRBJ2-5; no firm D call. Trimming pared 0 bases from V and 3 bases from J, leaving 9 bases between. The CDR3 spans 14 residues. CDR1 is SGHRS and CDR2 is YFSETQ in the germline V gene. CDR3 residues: CASSLDLVKETQYF. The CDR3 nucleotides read TGCGCCAGCAGCTTGGATCTAGTCAAAGAGACCCAGTACTTC.

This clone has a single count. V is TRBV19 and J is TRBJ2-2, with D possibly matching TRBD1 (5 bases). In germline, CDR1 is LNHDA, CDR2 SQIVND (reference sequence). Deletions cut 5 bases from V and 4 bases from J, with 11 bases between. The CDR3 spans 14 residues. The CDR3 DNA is TGTGCCAGTAGTCAGAGTAGGGGCACCGGGGAGCTGTTTTTT. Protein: CASSQSRGTGELFF. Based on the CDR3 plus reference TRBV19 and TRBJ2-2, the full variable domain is DGGITQSPKYLFRKEGQNVTLSCEQNLNHDAMYWYRQDPGQGLRLIYYSQIVNDFQKGDIAEGYSVSREKKESFPLTVTSAQKNPTAFYLCASSQSRGTGELFFGEGSRLTVL.

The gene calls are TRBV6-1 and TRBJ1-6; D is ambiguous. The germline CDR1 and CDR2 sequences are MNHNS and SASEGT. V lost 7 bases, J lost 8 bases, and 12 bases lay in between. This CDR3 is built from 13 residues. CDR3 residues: CASNPDGDSPLHF. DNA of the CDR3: TGTGCCAGCAACCCGGACGGTGATTCACCCCTCCACTTT.

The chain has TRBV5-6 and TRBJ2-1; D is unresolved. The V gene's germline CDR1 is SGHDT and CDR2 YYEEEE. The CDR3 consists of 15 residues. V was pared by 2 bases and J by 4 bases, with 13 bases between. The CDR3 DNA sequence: TGTGCCAGCAGCTTACGGAGTACGAGATACAATGAGCAGTTCTTC. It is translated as CASSLRSTRYNEQFF.